Listed below are T cell receptor beta chains from one sample, sequenced in a study of tumor-infiltrating lymphocytes in primary liver carcinoma. A single record per CDR3 protein comes from TCRdb applying MiXCR to the multiplex PCR reads. The sample has about 300,000 distinct CDR3 sequences, approximately 60% seen once. The sequenced sample was peripheral blood. These receptor sequences come from a man aged 40-49 years with primary liver carcinoma and hepatitis B virus infection. The CDR3 runs from the conserved cysteine through the conserved F or W. D genes are given only for firm matches.

>TRBV5-1|TRBJ1-1|NA
CASSSLGSSTEAFF
>TRBV7-9|TRBJ2-2|NA
CAAPLLASFTVELFF
>TRBV6-2/TRBV6-3|TRBJ2-2|TRBD2
CASSDIGIRLANTGELFF
>TRBV6-5|TRBJ2-2|NA
CASSYSDNTGGLFF
>TRBV29-1|TRBJ2-2|NA
CSAWAGVHTGELFF
>TRBV28|TRBJ2-5|TRBD1
CASSRTGLRAETQYF
>TRBV24-1|TRBJ1-1|TRBD1
CATSDNRGNTEAFF
>TRBV11-3|TRBJ2-1|TRBD1
CASSLDRDRGNVQFF
>TRBV7-2|TRBJ1-1|TRBD1
CASSSLGQGAAFF
>TRBV6-5|TRBJ2-1|TRBD2
CASSYTGLAVNNEQFF
>TRBV7-9|TRBJ2-3|NA
CASTRLGAGSTDTQYF
>TRBV11-2|TRBJ2-1|TRBD2
CASSFVAGLGNEQFF
>TRBV7-9|TRBJ2-2|TRBD1
CASSPDRGRTGELFF
>TRBV12-3/TRBV12-4|TRBJ2-1|TRBD1
CASSFGVRDRGSRQFF
>TRBV6-5|TRBJ2-1|NA
CASSETVVAYNERFF
>TRBV5-6|TRBJ2-1|TRBD2
CVSLGSGRYYNEQFF
>TRBV4-3|TRBJ2-2|NA
CFSSQEGVANTGELFF
>TRBV12-3/TRBV12-4|TRBJ2-4|NA
CASSLYTMDIQYF
>TRBV6-2/TRBV6-3|TRBJ1-1|NA
CASSIKGTDTEAFF
>TRBV11-1|TRBJ2-1|NA
CASGDSSSSYNEQFF
>TRBV28|TRBJ2-1|TRBD2
CASSLPSGRALNEQFF
>TRBV11-2|TRBJ2-7|NA
CASILIRGTRTSYEQYF